This is a list of T cell receptor beta chains from one sample in a study of T cell repertoires in aging, cancer and after chemotherapy. In TCRdb, the multiplex PCR reads were re-called with MiXCR into one record per CDR3 protein. The repertoire includes some 3,200 distinct CDR3 sequences, 20% to 25% of them detected once, and roughly 30% sits in the top ten. Sequencing was performed on blood. The receptor source for this set is a human donor with a solid tumor. Both conserved end residues are part of each CDR3. The D gene is left open where the match is weak. Size values are once, few and many counts, or a class for expanded clones, and some rows have none.

>NA|TRBD1|TRBJ2-7|TRBV5-1|19
TGCGCCAGCAGCTCCACAGGTCCCGGGACAGGGGCCCGCGGTTACGAGCAGTACTTC
CASSSTGPGTGARGYEQYF
>few|TRBD1|TRBJ2-3|TRBV10-1|15
TGCGCCAGCAGTGAGACGACAGGGCGCACAGATACGCAGTATTTT
CASSETTGRTDTQYF
>medium-sized|NA|TRBJ1-1|TRBV29-1|11
TGCAGCGTTGTAAGGGACACTGAAGCTTTCTTT
CSVVRDTEAFF
>NA|NA|TRBJ2-1|TRBV6-6|15
TGTGCCAGCAGTTACGATGGTGGGACCTACAATGAGCAGTTCTTC
CASSYDGGTYNEQFF
>few|NA|TRBJ2-5|TRBV12-3/TRBV12-4|15
TGTGCCAGCAGTCGTGGGAGTAGGGATATAGAGACCCAGTACTTC
CASSRGSRDIETQYF
>NA|NA|TRBJ1-6|TRBV6-1|16
TGTGCCAGCAGGGGTGGGACGTCTTTTATCGATTCACCCCTCCACTTT
CASRGGTSFIDSPLHF
>NA|NA|TRBJ2-7|TRBV12-3/TRBV12-4|14
TGTGCCAGCAGCCCTCCGGGACTTGGACACGAGCAGTACTTC
CASSPPGLGHEQYF
>once|NA|TRBJ1-5|TRBV5-6|16
TGTGCCAGCAGCTTGGCCCGGAGCCTGGGCAATCAGCCCCGGCATTTT
CASSLARSLGNQPRHF
>NA|TRBD2|TRBJ2-3|TRBV7-9|15
TGTGCCAGCAGCTTCATAAGCGGGGTGACAGATACGCAGTATTTT
CASSFISGVTDTQYF
>NA|NA|TRBJ2-7|TRBV27|14
TGTGCCAGCAGTTTCGGCGGGAAACTCTACGAGCAGTACTTC
CASSFGGKLYEQYF
>few|TRBD1|TRBJ2-2|TRBV5-6|15
TGTGCCAGCAGCTTCGGACAGGGAGTCTCCGGGGAGCTGTTTTTT
CASSFGQGVSGELFF
>NA|NA|TRBJ1-1|TRBV19|13
TGTGCCAGTAGTTTGACAGTGAACACTGAAGCTTTCTTT
CASSLTVNTEAFF
>few|NA|TRBJ1-5|TRBV13|14
TGTGCCAGCAGCTTAGGAGGGGGCAATCAGCCCCAGCATTTT
CASSLGGGNQPQHF
>medium-sized|TRBD2|TRBJ2-7|TRBV18|16
TGTGCCAGCTCACCAATTCCCAGCGGGAGCAGGTACGAGCAGTACTTC
CASSPIPSGSRYEQYF
>few|NA|TRBJ2-5|TRBV5-8|13
TGTGCCAGCAGCTTGTGGCTAAAAGAGACCCAGTACTTC
CASSLWLKETQYF
>few|NA|TRBJ2-1|TRBV20-1|14
TGCAGTGCTAGTCGTCGCAGGGACTACAATGAGCAGTTCTTC
CSASRRRDYNEQFF
>medium-sized|TRBD1|TRBJ1-1|TRBV5-6|15
TGTGCCAGCAGACAGGGGTACCACATGAACACTGAAGCTTTCTTT
CASRQGYHMNTEAFF
>NA|TRBD2|TRBJ2-3|TRBV4-2|17
TGTGCCAGCAGCCAAGATCATCGAGCGGGAGGGTCCGATACGCAGTATTTT
CASSQDHRAGGSDTQYF
>few|NA|TRBJ2-1|TRBV7-2|15
TGTGCCAGCAGCTTAGCCGGGGGAACCTACAATGAGCAGTTCTTC
CASSLAGGTYNEQFF
>NA|TRBD2|TRBJ2-3|TRBV30|15
TGTGCCTGGAGTGTAGTAGCGGGAGGGACAGATACGCAGTATTTT
CAWSVVAGGTDTQYF
>medium-sized|NA|TRBJ1-3|TRBV6-5|13
TGTGCCAGCACTCGGGGGTCTGGAAACACCATATATTTT
CASTRGSGNTIYF
>NA|NA|TRBJ2-7|TRBV27|14
TGTGCCAGCAGTTCTCGGCTGCCCCCCTACGAGCAGTACTTC
CASSSRLPPYEQYF
>NA|NA|TRBJ2-4|TRBV11-2|14
TGTGCCAGCAGCCTGGGACTTGGCATGGACATTCAGTACTTC
CASSLGLGMDIQYF
>medium-sized|TRBD1|TRBJ1-2|TRBV30|12
TGTGCCTGGCTGCGACAGGGGAATGGCTACACCTTC
CAWLRQGNGYTF
>NA|TRBD2|TRBJ2-5|TRBV5-4|18
TGTGCCAGCAGCTTGGGGGCCCGACTAGCGGGGAGCCAAGAGACCCAGTACTTC
CASSLGARLAGSQETQYF
>NA|TRBD1|TRBJ1-1|TRBV20-1|13
TGCAGTGCTGACCGGGACAGGGTCACTGAAGCTTTCTTT
CSADRDRVTEAFF
>NA|NA|TRBJ2-5|TRBV24-1|15
TGTGCCACCAGTGTCCTGTTCGGAGGGGGTGAGACCCAGTACTTC
CATSVLFGGGETQYF
>medium-sized|NA|TRBJ2-7|TRBV29-1|11
TGCAGCGTTGCGTATCAATACGAGCAGTACTTC
CSVAYQYEQYF
>medium-sized|NA|TRBJ1-2|TRBV6-5|12
TGTGCCAGCAGTTCGGGGAGAAATGGCTACACCTTC
CASSSGRNGYTF
>medium-sized|TRBD2|TRBJ2-3|TRBV19|16
TGTGCCAGTAGTAAGACTAGCGGGAGTTGGTCAGATACGCAGTATTTT
CASSKTSGSWSDTQYF
>few|TRBD1|TRBJ1-4|TRBV30|18
TGTGCCTGGGGCCTTCAGACAGGGGGCGCCGGCGGTGGCGAAAAACTGTTTTTT
CAWGLQTGGAGGGEKLFF
>medium-sized|NA|TRBJ2-6|TRBV29-1|13
TGCAGCGTTGAATCACCTGGGGCCAACGTCCTGACTTTC
CSVESPGANVLTF
>medium-sized|TRBD1|TRBJ2-5|TRBV7-9|15
TGTGCCAGCAGCTTAGGGACAGGGAACCAAGAGACCCAGTACTTC
CASSLGTGNQETQYF
>NA|TRBD1|TRBJ2-2|TRBV5-6|17
TGTGCCAGCAGCCCATTCCGGGACAGGGGAGGCACCGGGGAGCTGTTTTTT
CASSPFRDRGGTGELFF
>NA|NA|TRBJ2-1|TRBV27|16
TGTGCCAGCAGCCAAGACCACGGGGAGCTCAACAATGAGCAGTTCTTC
CASSQDHGELNNEQFF
>medium-sized|NA|TRBJ2-7|TRBV27|13
TGTGCCAGCAGTGGGGGCGCATCCTACGAGCAGTACTTC
CASSGGASYEQYF
>few|NA|TRBJ2-7|TRBV5-1|13
TGCGCCAGCAGCACACAGGGTTTCGGCGAGCAGTACTTC
CASSTQGFGEQYF